This T cell receptor (beta chain) comes out of a study of vaccination and CD4 T cells after COVID-19. Points from the study as a whole: Detection of a median about 90% of reactive clones in convalescent patients was confined to the period after vaccination.

Sample treatment: approximately nine-day PBMC culture with coronavirus spike peptide pools or control peptides (ViraFEST assay). Cells were cultured for more than eight days, and then CD4+ T cells were isolated by negative selection. The CDR3 extends over 13 amino acids. V lost 10 bases to trimming and J lost 5 bases, with 17 bases between them. Germline V gene sequence: CDR1 SEHNR, CDR2 FQNEAQ (reference sequence). An Oncomine TCR Beta short-read assay was used to sequence the DNA from cultured CD4+ T cells. Once CD4+ T cells had been cultured, genomic DNA was extracted from them. TCRdb re-called the PCR reads with MiXCR, one entry per CDR3 protein. The sample includes 15,000 or so distinct CDR3 sequences, 34% of them seen just once. This clonotype showed up just a few times. Antigen: not known.

The gene calls are TRBV7-9 and TRBJ1-1; D perhaps matches TRBD1 (6 bases). This TCR was recovered from a human donor with COVID-19. Sequenced sample: cultured CD4+ T cells from blood. The chain's CDR3 is CANGRGEMTEAFF. CDR3 sequence (DNA): TGTGCCAACGGAAGGGGGGAAATGACTGAAGCTTTCTTT.